The present TCR beta chain was sequenced within a study of T cell responses to AZD1222 COVID-19 vaccine. A few counts support this clone. No antigen is known for it. The germline V and J ends were trimmed by 8 bases and 7 bases, with 21 bases remaining between them. CDR1 and CDR2 (germline): MNHEY, SVGAGI. The CDR3 sequence is 15 residues long. Measured with immunoSEQ multiplex PCR; TCRdb has only the in-frame clones, and not every one. The sample lists around 140,000 clones, around nine tenths seen once, with approximately 6.8% in the top ten. Study findings and constraints: Targets within unmutated variant regions were reportedly found for nearly half of spike-specific TCRs. Following two doses of AZD1222, Spike-specific TCR breadth and depth rose. The donor cohort was predominantly white British with a female majority, and clonal diversity may have been underestimated. Only 5 to 7 individuals given AZD1222 were seropositive at baseline.

Sequencing was performed on peripheral blood, taken on day 0 of AZD1222 vaccination. This TCR derives from an adult in good health. The V gene is TRBV6-5, the J gene TRBJ1-3, with D tentatively TRBD1 (5 bases). The CDR3 loop reads CASSGRGAAGNTIYF. CDR3 in DNA: TGTGCCAGCTCCGGTAGAGGGGCGGCGGGGAACACCATATATTTT.